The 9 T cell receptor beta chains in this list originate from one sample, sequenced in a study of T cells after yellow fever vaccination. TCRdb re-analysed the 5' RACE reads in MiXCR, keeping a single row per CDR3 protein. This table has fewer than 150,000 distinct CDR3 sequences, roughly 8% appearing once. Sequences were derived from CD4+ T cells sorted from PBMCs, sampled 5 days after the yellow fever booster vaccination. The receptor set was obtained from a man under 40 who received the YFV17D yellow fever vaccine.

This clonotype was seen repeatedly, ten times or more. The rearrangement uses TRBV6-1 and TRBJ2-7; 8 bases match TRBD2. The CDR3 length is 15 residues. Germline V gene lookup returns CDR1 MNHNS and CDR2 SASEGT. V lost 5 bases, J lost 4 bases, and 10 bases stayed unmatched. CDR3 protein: CASSPGGGSLYEQYF. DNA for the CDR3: TGTGCCAGCAGTCCCGGCGGGGGGTCCCTTTACGAGCAGTACTTC.

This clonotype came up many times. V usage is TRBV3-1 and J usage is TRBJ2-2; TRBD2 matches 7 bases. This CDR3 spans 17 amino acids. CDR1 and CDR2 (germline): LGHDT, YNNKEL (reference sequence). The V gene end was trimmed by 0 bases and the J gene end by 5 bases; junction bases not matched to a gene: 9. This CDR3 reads CASSQEEASGKTGELFF. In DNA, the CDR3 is TGTGCCAGCAGCCAAGAAGAGGCTAGCGGAAAGACCGGGGAGCTGTTTTTT.

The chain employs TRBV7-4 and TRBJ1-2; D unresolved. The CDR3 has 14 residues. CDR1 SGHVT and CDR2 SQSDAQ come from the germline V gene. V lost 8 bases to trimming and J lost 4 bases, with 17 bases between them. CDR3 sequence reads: CASGPGLFFYGYTF. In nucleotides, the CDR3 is TGTGCCAGCGGCCCCGGGCTCTTCTTCTATGGCTACACCTTC.

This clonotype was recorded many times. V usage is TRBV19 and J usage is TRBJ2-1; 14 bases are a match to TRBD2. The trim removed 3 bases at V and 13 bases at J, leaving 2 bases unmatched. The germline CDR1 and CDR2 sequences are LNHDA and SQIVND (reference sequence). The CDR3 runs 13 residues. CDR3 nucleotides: TGTGCCAGTAGTATCGGGACTAGCGGGAGTCAGTTCTTC. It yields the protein CASSIGTSGSQFF.

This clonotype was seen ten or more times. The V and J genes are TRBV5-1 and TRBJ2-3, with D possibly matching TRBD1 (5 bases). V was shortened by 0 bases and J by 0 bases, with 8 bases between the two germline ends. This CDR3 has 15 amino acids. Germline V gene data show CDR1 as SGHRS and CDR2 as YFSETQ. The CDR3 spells CASSLGQGSTDTQYF. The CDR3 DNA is TGCGCCAGCAGCTTGGGGCAGGGCAGCACAGATACGCAGTATTTT. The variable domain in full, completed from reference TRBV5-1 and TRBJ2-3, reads KAGVTQTPRYLIKTRGQQVTLSCSPISGHRSVSWYQQTPGQGLQFLFEYFSETQRNKGNFPGRFSGRQFSNSRSEMNVSTLELGDSALYLCASSLGQGSTDTQYFGPGTRLTVL.

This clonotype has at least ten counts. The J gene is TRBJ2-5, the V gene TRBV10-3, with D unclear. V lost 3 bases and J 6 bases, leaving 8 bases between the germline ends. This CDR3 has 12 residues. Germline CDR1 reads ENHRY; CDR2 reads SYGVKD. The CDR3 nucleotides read TGTGCCATCAGTGATCCCCCGAAGACCCAGTACTTC. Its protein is CAISDPPKTQYF.

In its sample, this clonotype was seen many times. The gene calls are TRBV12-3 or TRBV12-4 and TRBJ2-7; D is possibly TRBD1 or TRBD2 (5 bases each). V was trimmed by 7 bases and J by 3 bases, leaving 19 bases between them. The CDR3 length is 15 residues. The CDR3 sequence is CASTLNPGTSYEQYF. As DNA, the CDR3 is TGTGCCAGCACCTTGAATCCCGGGACCAGCTACGAGCAGTACTTC.

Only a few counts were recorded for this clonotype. Written as DNA, the CDR3 is TGTGCCAGTAGTGTGGGACTAGCGGAATACTACGAGCAGTACTTC. Protein: CASSVGLAEYYEQYF. The chain couples TRBV19 to TRBJ2-7; 11 bases are a match to TRBD2. This CDR3 has 15 amino acids. Trimming removed 5 bases from V and 3 bases from J; junction bases left unmatched: 6. CDR1 is LNHDA and CDR2 is SQIVND in the germline V gene (reference sequence).

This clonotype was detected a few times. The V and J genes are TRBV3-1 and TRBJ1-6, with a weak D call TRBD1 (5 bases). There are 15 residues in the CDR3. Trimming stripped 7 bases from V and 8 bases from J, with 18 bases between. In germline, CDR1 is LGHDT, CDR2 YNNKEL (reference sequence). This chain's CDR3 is CASKRGVPGHSPLHF. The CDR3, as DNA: TGTGCCAGCAAACGGGGCGTCCCTGGTCATTCACCCCTCCACTTT.